Shown below are 17 T cell receptor beta chains from a single sample sequenced in a study of shared clonotypes between healthy human individuals (dated by TCRdb to the early 2020s). Receptor amplification or capture employed the immunoSEQ multiplex PCR assay. Drawn from immuneACCESS, this table holds only the in-frame rearrangements with V and J called that TCRdb kept. Clones are partly lost; checked studies trace under half to an unresolved V gene and leave the rest unexplained. A total of about 500,000 clones appear in this sample, approximately 71% of them only once. The ten largest clones add up to approximately 12% of the sample. Sequencing used PBMCs. All receptors come from a woman in her thirties or forties in good health. Some clones in this sample may be carry-over from other donors' samples.

The V call is TRBV19, the J call TRBJ2-7; TRBD1 aligns across 10 bases. The CDR3 length is 15 residues. In germline, CDR1 is LNHDA, CDR2 SQIVND (reference sequence). V was clipped by 3 bases and J by 3 bases; unmatched bases: 5. The CDR3 spells CASSMAGTGVYEQYF. The CDR3 nucleotides read TGTGCCAGTAGTATGGCGGGGACAGGGGTCTACGAGCAGTACTTC.

Concerning this clone: This is likely an artifact of a read error, given a far larger clone one base away. The chain recombines TRBV6-1 with TRBJ2-5; D is possibly TRBD2 (5 bases). TRBJ2-7 matches the DNA end more closely, so the J call is doubtful. The CDR3 totals 13 residues. Germline V gene data show CDR1 as MNHNS and CDR2 as SASEGT. The CDR3 bases are TGTGCCAGCAGTGAGGAGGCAGCATACGAGCAGTACTTC. Translating it yields CASSEEAAYEQYF.

This chain links TRBV7-8 with TRBJ1-2; D remains unclear. CDR3 size: 16 residues. Looked up from germline, CDR1 is SGHVS and CDR2 is FQNEAQ. The germline V and J ends were trimmed by 1 base and 0 bases, with 12 bases remaining between them. Here the CDR3 DNA reads TGTGCCAGCAGCTTAGTCGCGGGCAGCTCTAACTATGGCTACACCTTC. It encodes CASSLVAGSSNYGYTF.

V usage is TRBV30 and J usage is TRBJ1-4; TRBD1 is a possible D gene (5 bases). The CDR3 has 11 amino acids. Germline CDR1 reads GTSNPN; CDR2 reads SVGIG (reference sequence). V gave up 2 bases and J gave up 15 bases, with 13 bases separating them. Here the CDR3 DNA reads TGTGCCTGGAGTCAAGCCGGGACCGTGTTTTTT. This codes for CAWSQAGTVFF.

CDR3 DNA sequence: TGCGCCAGCAGCCAAGACAGATCAACCTACAATGAGCAGTTCTTC. Translation gives CASSQDRSTYNEQFF. The J gene is TRBJ2-1, the V gene TRBV5-1; possible D gene TRBD1, 5 bases. Per germline, CDR1 SGHRS and CDR2 YFSETQ. V lost 4 bases, J lost 2 bases, and 13 bases lay in between. The CDR3 covers 15 residues.

The V call is TRBV10-2, the J call TRBJ1-4; 7 bases fit TRBD1. Losses at the gene ends were 6 bases for V and 2 bases for J; bases not matched to a gene: 3. The CDR3 loop spans 14 amino acids. Germline-derived CDR1 and CDR2 are WSHSY and SAAADI. CDR3 nucleotide sequence: TGCGCCAGCAGGGGGACAGCTACTAATGAAAAACTGTTTTTT. It translates to CASRGTATNEKLFF.

On this clone: Other DNA sequences in the sample encode the same CDR3. The chain combines TRBV5-1 with TRBJ1-2, with 8 bases that match TRBD1. The J segment lost 5 bases and the V segment lost 2 bases, leaving 2 bases of the junction unmatched. The CDR3 consists of 13 residues. CDR1 is SGHRS and CDR2 is YFSETQ in the germline V gene. CDR3 loop: CASSLQGDYGYTF. In DNA form, the CDR3 reads TGCGCCAGCAGCTTACAGGGGGATTATGGCTACACCTTC.

This rearrangement joins TRBV7-9 to TRBJ1-1; TRBD1 matches 11 bases. V was pared by 3 bases and J by 7 bases, with 1 base of the junction left unmatched. Germline lookup yields CDR1 SEHNR and CDR2 FQNEAQ (reference sequence). The length of the CDR3 is 13 residues. The DNA of the CDR3 is TGTGCCAGCAGCTTCGGGACAGGGGGTGAAGCTTTCTTT. Its protein product is CASSFGTGGEAFF. Full variable domain (missing parts from reference TRBV7-9 and TRBJ1-1): DTGVSQNPRHKITKRGQNVTFRCDPISEHNRLYWYRQTLGQGPEFLTYFQNEAQLEKSRLLSDRFSAERPKGSFSTLEIQRTEQGDSAMYLCASSFGTGGEAFFGQGTRLTVV.

This chain joins TRBV27 and TRBJ2-1, with TRBD2 matching over 9 bases. Unmatched junction bases numbered 5, after V lost 2 bases and J lost 0 bases. The CDR3 has 17 residues. The V gene's germline CDR1 is MNHEY and CDR2 SMNVEV (reference sequence). The CDR3 is CASSLAGGASSYNEQFF. The CDR3 DNA is TGTGCCAGCAGTTTAGCGGGAGGGGCGAGCTCCTACAATGAGCAGTTCTTC.

About this clone itself: In the same sample, other DNA sequences code for this CDR3. V gene TRBV5-1 combines with J gene TRBJ1-1, with D perhaps TRBD1 (6 bases). Trimming removed 4 bases at V and 4 bases at J, with 11 bases between. Germline assignment: CDR1 SGHRS and CDR2 YFSETQ. This CDR3 is built from 13 residues. The CDR3 nucleotides are TGCGCCAGCAGCCTTCAGGGGAGCACTGAAGCTTTCTTT. It specifies CASSLQGSTEAFF.

A remark on this clone: A far larger clone differs by one base, so this is likely a read error. The genes are TRBV30 and TRBJ2-2; D possibly matches TRBD1 or TRBD2 (6 bases each). This CDR3 region has 15 residues. Germline loops: CDR1 GTSNPN, CDR2 SVGIG (reference sequence). The DNA for the CDR3 is TGTGCCTGGAGGAGTGCAGGGGAGGATACCGGGGAGCAGTTTTTT. Translation: CAWRSAGEDTGEQFF. The variable domain in full, with the rest retrieved from reference TRBV30 and TRBJ2-2, is SQTIHQWPATLVQPVGSPLSLECTVEGTSNPNLYWYRQAAGRGLQLLFYSVGIGQISSEVPQNLSASRPQDRQFILSSKKLLLSDSGFYLCAWRSAGEDTGEQFFGEGSRLTVL.

The genes are TRBV5-1 and TRBJ2-1; 7 bases are shared with TRBD2. With V trimmed by 0 bases and J by 7 bases, 4 bases remained unmatched. The germline CDR1 and CDR2 sequences are SGHRS and YFSETQ. The CDR3 runs to 14 residues. The CDR3, as DNA: TGCGCCAGCAGCTTGGGGGAGGGCCAAAATGAGCAGTTCTTC. Protein product: CASSLGEGQNEQFF.

As DNA, the CDR3 is TGTGCCAGCTCACCAATTCCAGGTGCGAGGGGCAATCAGCCCCAGCATTTT. Translating it yields CASSPIPGARGNQPQHF. V and J are TRBV18 and TRBJ1-5; D not resolved. CDR1 is KGHSH and CDR2 is LQKENI in the germline V gene. V gave up 2 bases and J gave up 2 bases, with 16 bases separating them. The length of the CDR3 is 17 residues.

V usage is TRBV19 and J usage is TRBJ1-5; 12 bases map to TRBD1. CDR1 and CDR2 from the germline V gene are LNHDA and SQIVND (reference sequence). Trimming at V came to 4 bases and at J to 12 bases, leaving 10 bases not matched to a gene. The CDR3 spans 15 residues. The CDR3 DNA reads TGTGCCAGTAGTAATGGGACAGGGGGCCTGCTTAGCCAGCATTTT. It translates to CASSNGTGGLLSQHF.

The gene calls are TRBV7-6 and TRBJ2-7, with D perhaps given as TRBD1 or TRBD2 (6 bases each). The germline CDR1 and CDR2 sequences are SGHVS and FNYEAQ. Deletions cut 1 base from V and 3 bases from J, with 13 bases between. The CDR3 covers 15 residues. The CDR3 region has the DNA TGTGCCAGCAGCTTAGGAGGGGGGAAGGTCTACGAGCAGTACTTC. Encoded protein: CASSLGGGKVYEQYF.

On this clone itself: Given a far larger clone just one base away, this is likely a sequencing read error. The conserved final phenylalanine or tryptophan is absent from the CDR3, which likely points to a read error. The V call is TRBV6-5, the J call TRBJ1-1; the match to TRBD1 covers 8 bases. The ends lost 2 bases at V and 3 bases at J; junction bases unmatched: 2. This CDR3 comprises 14 residues. Germline CDR1 reads MNHEY; CDR2 reads SVGAGI. CDR3 residues: CASSYGQGHTEAFL. CDR3 nucleotides: TGTGCCAGCAGTTACGGACAGGGTCACACTGAAGCTTTCCTT.

At least ten counts were recorded for this clone. Different DNA sequences within this sample yield the same CDR3. The chain carries TRBV10-1 and TRBJ1-1; 7 positions match TRBD1. CDR1 is WNHNN, CDR2 SYGVQD, per germline (reference sequence). Trimming cost V 2 bases and J 7 bases; bases outside gene matches: 7. The CDR3 runs to 14 residues. The CDR3 is CASSEPKDRLEAFF. In DNA, the CDR3 is TGCGCCAGCAGTGAGCCAAAGGACAGGCTTGAAGCTTTCTTT.